Shown below are 10 T cell receptor beta chains from a single sample sequenced in a study of T cells in Graves' hyperthyroidism and ophthalmopathy. TCR beta CDR3 sequences were amplified from RNA transcripts. Primed by the HTBI set, a first-round RT-PCR was run on the TCR CDR3. TCRdb fed the multiplex PCR reads into MiXCR, producing one record per CDR3 protein. The sample has 300,000 to 400,000 distinct CDR3 sequences; 13% are singletons. The sample was blood. The receptors stem from a woman younger than 30 with Graves' hyperthyroidism.

This chain uses TRBV7-2 with TRBJ2-3, with a possible D match to TRBD2 (7 bases). V was shortened by 8 bases and J by 6 bases, with 15 bases between the two germline ends. The CDR3 is 13 residues long. From germline, CDR1 is SGHTA and CDR2 FQGNSA. The CDR3 loop is CASLEWGGDTQYF. CDR3 bases: TGTGCCAGCTTAGAATGGGGGGGCGATACGCAGTATTTT.

The J gene is TRBJ2-3, the V gene TRBV5-4, with 8 bases that match TRBD2. Looked up from germline, CDR1 is SGHNT and CDR2 is YYREEE (reference sequence). J gave up 1 base and V 2 bases, and 9 bases lay outside the gene matches. The CDR3 sequence is 17 residues long. The CDR3 is CASSLDGREVGTDTQYF. CDR3 sequence (DNA): TGTGCCAGCAGCTTAGACGGGCGGGAGGTGGGCACAGATACGCAGTATTTT.

CDR3 amino acids: CASSRQTSGIYNEQFF. Written as DNA, the CDR3 is TGTGCCAGCAGCCGACAGACTAGCGGGATTTACAATGAGCAGTTCTTC. V gene TRBV11-1 combines with J gene TRBJ2-1; 11 bases are shared with TRBD2. There are 16 residues in the CDR3. V trimming: 5 bases; J trimming: 4 bases; junction bases outside the gene matches: 7. Germline assignment: CDR1 SGHAT and CDR2 FQDESV (reference sequence).

This clonotype was observed many times. The chain uses TRBV11-2 and TRBJ2-6; 7 bases fit TRBD1. This CDR3 spans 15 amino acids. Germline loops: CDR1 SGHAT, CDR2 FQNNGV. Trimming at V came to 5 bases and at J to 4 bases, leaving 5 bases not matched to a gene. CDR3 DNA: TGTGCCAGCAGCAGAACAGGGGTCGGGGCCAACGTCCTGACTTTC. Translation gives CASSRTGVGANVLTF.

In this sample, this clonotype turned up many times. J is TRBJ2-5 and V is TRBV5-1; maybe TRBD2 (6 bases). With 4 bases removed from V and 5 bases from J, the gap between germline ends came to 18 bases. Per the germline V gene, CDR1 is SGHRS and CDR2 is YFSETQ. There are 15 residues in the CDR3. The CDR3 region is CASSTGTFKVETQYF. The CDR3 coding sequence is TGCGCCAGCAGCACGGGGACTTTCAAGGTTGAGACCCAGTACTTC.

In its sample, this clonotype was seen many times. The J gene is TRBJ2-3, the V gene TRBV3-1; 8 bases line up with TRBD2. The CDR3 loop spans 18 amino acids. Looked up from germline, CDR1 is LGHDT and CDR2 is YNNKEL (reference sequence). V gave up 8 bases and J gave up 2 bases; unmatched junction bases: 18. CDR3: CASSSAAGVPIFTDTQYF. The CDR3 DNA is TGTGCCAGCTCGTCTGCAGCGGGGGTCCCGATTTTCACAGATACGCAGTATTTT.

This clonotype occurred a few times. Just one base apart from a much larger clone, this may be a read error. The gene calls are TRBV20-1 and TRBJ2-5; TRBD2 matches at 10 bases. V gave up 3 bases and J gave up 5 bases; unmatched junction bases: 9. The CDR3 covers 15 residues. Germline assignment: CDR1 DFQATT and CDR2 SNEGSKA (reference sequence). The CDR3 sequence: CSASRPSGRAETQYF. The CDR3 DNA sequence: TGCAGTGCTAGTAGGCCTAGCGGGAGAGCTGAGACCCAGTACTTC.

This clonotype has at least ten counts. This chain uses TRBV20-1 with TRBJ2-5; perhaps TRBD2 as D (5 bases). The CDR3 extends over 14 amino acids. With 5 bases removed from V and 1 base from J, the gap between germline ends came to 14 bases. CDR1 DFQATT and CDR2 SNEGSKA come from the germline V gene (reference sequence). CDR3 region: CSAFRGSVQETQYF. Written as DNA, the CDR3 is TGCAGTGCTTTCCGTGGGAGCGTCCAAGAGACCCAGTACTTC.

This clonotype has ten or more counts. The rearrangement uses TRBV7-2 and TRBJ1-2; TRBD1 matches at 7 bases. CDR3 length equals 15 residues. Germline V gene data show CDR1 as SGHTA and CDR2 as FQGNSA. Trimming at V came to 2 bases and at J to 8 bases, leaving 11 bases not matched to a gene. Here the CDR3 DNA reads TGTGCCAGCAGCTTATTGAGGGACAGCCGGGCCGGCTACACCTTC. Protein: CASSLLRDSRAGYTF.

This clonotype was seen at least ten times. The rearrangement joins TRBV30 to TRBJ2-1, with 7 bases matching TRBD2. With 7 bases clipped from V and 4 bases from J, the junction kept 10 bases outside the gene matches. Germline assignment: CDR1 GTSNPN and CDR2 SVGIG (reference sequence). The length of the CDR3 is 14 residues. For the CDR3, the DNA is TGTGCCTCCGGCGGCAGCGGGGTTTACAATGAGCAGTTCTTC. It translates to CASGGSGVYNEQFF.